This T cell receptor beta chain is from a study of T-cell reconstitution after alpha-beta-depleted transplantation in children. Study conclusions and caveats: Surviving recipient T cells and thymic progenitors produced the high day-60 TCRbeta diversity seen in some patients. One year after transplant, T-cell counts and diversity came mostly from newly produced T cells.

This clonotype appeared a few times. Its cognate antigen is unknown. This CDR3 has 13 amino acids. The V gene's germline CDR1 is SGHVS and CDR2 FNYEAQ. Trimming removed 5 bases from V and 8 bases from J, with 14 bases in between. TCRbeta library construction was performed incorporating unique molecular identifiers. TCRdb re-derived calls from the PCR reads in MiXCR, one entry per CDR3 protein. The table lists roughly 350,000 distinct CDR3 sequences, around 15% of them singletons. The chain employs TRBV7-6 and TRBJ2-3, with a possible D match to TRBD1 (6 bases). This TCR was sampled from a male patient aged 2-15 years who had a stem cell transplant for acute lymphoblastic leukemia, so the T cells may come from the graft donor. The source material was PBMCs, mostly from graft donor cells, sampled 360 days after TCRalphabeta/CD19-depleted stem cell transplant. CDR3 sequence (DNA): TGTGCCAGCAGCCCCACAGGGTGGGCTACGCAGTATTTT. Amino acid sequence: CASSPTGWATQYF.